The rows below give T cell receptor beta chains drawn from one sample of a study of monozygotic twins with inflammatory bowel disease. TCRdb re-called the 5' RACE reads, yielding one record per CDR3 amino acid sequence without DNA. This sample lists roughly 330,000 distinct CDR3 sequences; its ten largest clones have roughly 2%. The material sequenced was blood. The receptors here all came from a human donor with ulcerative colitis or Crohn's disease, or a healthy co-twin of an affected twin (not recorded which). Both conserved end residues are part of each CDR3.

j_call v_call cdr3_aa
TRBJ2-5 TRBV24-1 CATSDLEETQYF
TRBJ1-6 TRBV3-1 CASSLRKESPLHF
TRBJ1-1 TRBV20-1 CSARVSKDEAFF
TRBJ2-7 TRBV10-2 CASSESGTSGGPYEQYF
TRBJ2-2 TRBV20-1 CSASTRANTGELFF
TRBJ1-5 TRBV5-1 CASSADSSQPQHF
TRBJ2-1 TRBV5-1 CASSLVPGQGWNEQFF
TRBJ1-1 TRBV29-1 CSAFPGQGILNTEAFF
TRBJ2-4 TRBV20-1 CSARERQAKFKNMQYF
TRBJ2-1 TRBV14 CASSRLATEQFF
TRBJ2-7 TRBV6-2/TRBV6-3 CASSYWTSGPYEQYF
TRBJ1-2 TRBV7-2 CASTAAGNRNYGYTF
TRBJ2-4 TRBV3-1 CASSSTSGGSDATKNIQYF
TRBJ2-3 TRBV19 CASSIGDTQYF
TRBJ1-1 TRBV18 CASSPTGEVNTEAFF
TRBJ2-5 TRBV7-9 CASSLMGDTRTETQYF
TRBJ2-1 TRBV14 CASSQDRGGRVRYNEQFF
TRBJ2-3 TRBV2 CASSERQAGTDTQYF
TRBJ2-1 TRBV6-2/TRBV6-3 CASNPTDYNEQFF
TRBJ1-6 TRBV12-3/TRBV12-4 CASRGGLYDSPLHF
TRBJ1-2 TRBV28 CASSLFPDSYGYTF
TRBJ2-3 TRBV20-1 CSGRGPFTDTQYF
TRBJ1-2 TRBV5-6 CASSLDSKGLGYTF
TRBJ2-1 TRBV19 CATQDGRTYNEQFF
TRBJ2-2 TRBV5-1 CAGSFVSSAGELFF
TRBJ2-7 TRBV20-1 CSARDRSGASYEQYF
TRBJ2-6 TRBV10-2 CASSKGTGNSGANVLTF
TRBJ1-1 TRBV19 CASSPGTAIMNTEAFF
TRBJ2-3 TRBV7-2 CASSLGGGFTDTQYF
TRBJ2-7 TRBV18 CASSPQSGYEQYF
TRBJ2-7 TRBV24-1 CATSDRDEQYF
TRBJ2-2 TRBV29-1 CSVASGGRPGELFF
TRBJ2-2 TRBV7-3 CASSQGELNTGELFF
TRBJ1-1 TRBV20-1 CSARDGRTGGSAAFF
TRBJ2-7 TRBV20-1 CSASVPGQSYEQYF
TRBJ2-7 TRBV5-1 CASSRKDQSSYEQYF
TRBJ1-4 TRBV6-5 CASSYSNDHDEKLFF
TRBJ1-4 TRBV20-1 CSAGGAEGREKLFF
TRBJ1-3 TRBV27 CASSFREGNTIYF
TRBJ2-2 TRBV7-3 CASSRGETPNTGELFF
TRBJ2-2 TRBV10-3 CAIGRGNTGELFF
TRBJ2-7 TRBV18 CASSPPAGSEQYF
TRBJ1-2 TRBV5-1 CASSLSEGINGYTF
TRBJ1-1 TRBV2 CASSKDRLNTEAFF
TRBJ1-4 TRBV6-6 CASIEGGMNEKLFF
TRBJ2-1 TRBV20-1 CSATGLGLDYNEQFF
TRBJ1-2 TRBV7-2 CASSTGQGIGYTF
TRBJ2-2 TRBV30 CAWSRGGLAYTGELFF
TRBJ2-1 TRBV7-3 CASSLGLTSYNEQFF
TRBJ2-3 TRBV27 CASSSLGTDTQYF
TRBJ1-1 TRBV5-1 CASSLDVGRMNTEAFF
TRBJ2-1 TRBV2 CASTRGPPYNEQFF
TRBJ1-2 TRBV10-3 CAISDTGVHYGYTF
TRBJ2-1 TRBV5-1 CASSLDDGTAVYNEQFF
TRBJ1-6 TRBV11-2 CASSVSRRVGSYNSPLHF